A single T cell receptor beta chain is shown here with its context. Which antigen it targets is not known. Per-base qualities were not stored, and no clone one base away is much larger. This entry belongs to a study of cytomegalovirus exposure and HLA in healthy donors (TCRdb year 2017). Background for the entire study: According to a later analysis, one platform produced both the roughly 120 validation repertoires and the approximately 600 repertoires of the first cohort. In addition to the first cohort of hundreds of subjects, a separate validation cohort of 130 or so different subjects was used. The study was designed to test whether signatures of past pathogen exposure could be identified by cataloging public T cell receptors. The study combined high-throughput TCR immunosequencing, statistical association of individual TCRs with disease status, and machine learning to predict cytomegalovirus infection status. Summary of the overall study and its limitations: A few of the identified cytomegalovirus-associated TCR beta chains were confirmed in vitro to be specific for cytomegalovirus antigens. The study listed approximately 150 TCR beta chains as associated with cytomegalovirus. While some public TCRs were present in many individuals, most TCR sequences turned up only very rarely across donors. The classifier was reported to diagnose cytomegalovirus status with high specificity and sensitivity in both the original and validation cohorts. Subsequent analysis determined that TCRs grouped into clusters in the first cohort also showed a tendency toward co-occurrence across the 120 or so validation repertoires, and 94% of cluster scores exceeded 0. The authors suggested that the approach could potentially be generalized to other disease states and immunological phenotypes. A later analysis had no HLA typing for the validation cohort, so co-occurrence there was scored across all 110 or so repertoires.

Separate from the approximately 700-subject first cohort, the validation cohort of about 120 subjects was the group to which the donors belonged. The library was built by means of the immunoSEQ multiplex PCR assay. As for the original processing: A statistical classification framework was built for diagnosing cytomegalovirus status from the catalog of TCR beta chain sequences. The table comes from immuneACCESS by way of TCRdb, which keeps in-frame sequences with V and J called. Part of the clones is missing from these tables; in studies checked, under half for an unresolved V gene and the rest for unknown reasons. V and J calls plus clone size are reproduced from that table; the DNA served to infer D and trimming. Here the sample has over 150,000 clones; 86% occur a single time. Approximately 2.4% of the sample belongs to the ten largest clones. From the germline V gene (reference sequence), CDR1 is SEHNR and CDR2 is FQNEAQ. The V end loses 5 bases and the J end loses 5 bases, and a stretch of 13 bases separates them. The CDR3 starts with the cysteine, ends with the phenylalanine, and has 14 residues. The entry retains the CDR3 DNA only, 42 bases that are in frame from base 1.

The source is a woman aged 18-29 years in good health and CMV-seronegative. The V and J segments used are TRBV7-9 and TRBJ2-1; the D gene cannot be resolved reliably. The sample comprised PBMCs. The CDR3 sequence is CASSNFGINNEQFF. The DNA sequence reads TGTGCCAGCAGCAATTTCGGTATTAACAATGAGCAGTTCTTC.